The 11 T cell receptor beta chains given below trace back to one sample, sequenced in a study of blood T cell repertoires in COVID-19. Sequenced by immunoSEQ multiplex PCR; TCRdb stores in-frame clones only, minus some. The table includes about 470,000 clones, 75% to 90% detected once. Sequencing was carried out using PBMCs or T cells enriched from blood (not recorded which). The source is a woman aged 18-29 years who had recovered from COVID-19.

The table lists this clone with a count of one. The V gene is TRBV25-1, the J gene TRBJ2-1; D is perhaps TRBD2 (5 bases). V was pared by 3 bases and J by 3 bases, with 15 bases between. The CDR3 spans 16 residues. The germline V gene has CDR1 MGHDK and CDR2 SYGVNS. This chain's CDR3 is CASSDGISFLYNEQFF. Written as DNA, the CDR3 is TGTGCCAGCAGTGACGGGATCTCGTTCCTCTACAATGAGCAGTTCTTC. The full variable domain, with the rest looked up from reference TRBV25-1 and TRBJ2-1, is EADIYQTPRYLVIGTGKKITLECSQTMGHDKMYWYQQDPGMELHLIHYSYGVNSTEKGDLSSESTVSRIRTEHFPLTLESARPSHTSQYLCASSDGISFLYNEQFFGPGTRLTVL.

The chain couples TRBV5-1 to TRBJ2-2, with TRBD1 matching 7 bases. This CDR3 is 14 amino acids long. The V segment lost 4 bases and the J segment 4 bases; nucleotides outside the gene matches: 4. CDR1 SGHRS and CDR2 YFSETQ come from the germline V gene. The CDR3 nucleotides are TGCGCCAGCAGCGGACAGGCGATCACCGGGGAGCTGTTTTTT. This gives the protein CASSGQAITGELFF.

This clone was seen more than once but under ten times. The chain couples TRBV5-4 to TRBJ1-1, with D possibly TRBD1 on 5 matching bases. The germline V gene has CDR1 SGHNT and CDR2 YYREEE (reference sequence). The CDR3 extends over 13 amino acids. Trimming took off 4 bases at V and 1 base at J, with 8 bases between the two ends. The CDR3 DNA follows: TGTGCCAGCAGCGACACAGGGAACACTGAAGCTTTCTTT. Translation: CASSDTGNTEAFF.

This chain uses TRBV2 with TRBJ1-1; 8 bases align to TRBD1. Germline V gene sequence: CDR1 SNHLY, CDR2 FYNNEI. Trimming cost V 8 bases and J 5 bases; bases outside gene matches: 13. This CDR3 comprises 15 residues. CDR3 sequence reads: CASLERTGLGTEAFF. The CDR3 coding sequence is TGTGCCAGCCTCGAGCGGACAGGGCTGGGTACTGAAGCTTTCTTT.

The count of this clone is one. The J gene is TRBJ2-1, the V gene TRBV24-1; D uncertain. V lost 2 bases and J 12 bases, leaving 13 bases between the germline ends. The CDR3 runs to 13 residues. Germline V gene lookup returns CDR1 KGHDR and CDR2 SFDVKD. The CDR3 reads CATSDSPGVRQFF. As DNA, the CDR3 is TGTGCCACCAGTGATTCTCCGGGTGTTAGGCAGTTCTTC.

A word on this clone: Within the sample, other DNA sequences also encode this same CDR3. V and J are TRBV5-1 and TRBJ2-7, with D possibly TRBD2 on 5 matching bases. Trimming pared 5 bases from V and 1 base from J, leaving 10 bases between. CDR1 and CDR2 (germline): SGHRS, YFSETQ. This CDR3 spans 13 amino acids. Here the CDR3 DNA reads TGCGCCAGCAGTTGGACGGGGTCCTACGAGCAGTACTTC. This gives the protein CASSWTGSYEQYF.

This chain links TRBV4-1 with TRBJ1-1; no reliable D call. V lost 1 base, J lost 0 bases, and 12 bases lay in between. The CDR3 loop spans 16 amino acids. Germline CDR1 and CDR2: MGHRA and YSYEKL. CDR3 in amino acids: CASSQGWRGLNTEAFF. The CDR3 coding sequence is TGCGCCAGCAGCCAAGGGTGGCGGGGTCTGAACACTGAAGCTTTCTTT.

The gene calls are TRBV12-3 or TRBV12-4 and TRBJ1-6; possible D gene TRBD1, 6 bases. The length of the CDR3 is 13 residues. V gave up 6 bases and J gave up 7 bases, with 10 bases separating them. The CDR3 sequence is CASRWDMNSPLHF. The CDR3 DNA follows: TGTGCCAGCAGATGGGACATGAATTCACCCCTCCACTTT.

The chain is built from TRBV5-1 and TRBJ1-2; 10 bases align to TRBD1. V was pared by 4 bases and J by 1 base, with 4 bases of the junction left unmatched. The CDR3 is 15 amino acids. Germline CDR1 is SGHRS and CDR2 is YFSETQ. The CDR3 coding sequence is TGCGCCAGCAGCGGCCGGACAGGGGGTAACTATGGCTACACCTTC. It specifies CASSGRTGGNYGYTF. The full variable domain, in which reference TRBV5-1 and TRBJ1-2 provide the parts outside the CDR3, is KAGVTQTPRYLIKTRGQQVTLSCSPISGHRSVSWYQQTPGQGLQFLFEYFSETQRNKGNFPGRFSGRQFSNSRSEMNVSTLELGDSALYLCASSGRTGGNYGYTFGSGTRLTVV.

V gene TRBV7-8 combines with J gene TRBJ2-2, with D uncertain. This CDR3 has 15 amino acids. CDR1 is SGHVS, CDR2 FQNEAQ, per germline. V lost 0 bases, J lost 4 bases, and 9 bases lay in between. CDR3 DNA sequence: TGTGCCAGCAGCTTAGCGCACGAGTCCACCGGGGAGCTGTTTTTT. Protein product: CASSLAHESTGELFF.

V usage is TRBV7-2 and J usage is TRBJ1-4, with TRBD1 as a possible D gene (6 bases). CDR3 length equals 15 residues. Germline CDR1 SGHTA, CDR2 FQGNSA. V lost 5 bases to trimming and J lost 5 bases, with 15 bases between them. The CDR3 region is CASSPQTGPNEKLFF. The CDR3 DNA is TGTGCCAGCAGCCCGCAGACAGGTCCGAATGAAAAACTGTTTTTT.